What follows are 22 T cell receptor beta chains derived from one specimen sequenced in a study of T cell changes during pregnancy in multiple sclerosis (dated by TCRdb to the late 2010s). Library method: the immunoSEQ multiplex PCR assay. The table comes from immuneACCESS by way of TCRdb, which keeps in-frame sequences with V and J called. Part of the clones is missing from these tables; in studies checked, under half for an unresolved V gene and the rest for unknown reasons. This sample holds about 56,000 clones; approximately 91% were observed only once. 0.45% to 0.6% of the sample comes from the top ten. The sequences come from CD4+ T cells from peripheral blood mononuclear cells, collected in the third trimester of pregnancy. These receptors were collected from a female donor with multiple sclerosis, enrolled in a pregnancy study.

The chain couples TRBV13 to TRBJ1-5; D possibly corresponds to TRBD1 (6 bases). V lost 4 bases, J lost 2 bases, and 12 bases lay in between. The CDR3 sequence is 15 residues long. Germline CDR1 is PRHDT and CDR2 is FYEKMQ (reference sequence). The CDR3 reads CASSSHRDGNQPQHF. The CDR3, as DNA: TGTGCCAGCAGCTCACACAGGGATGGCAATCAGCCCCAGCATTTT.

The genes are TRBV11-1 and TRBJ2-7; possible D gene TRBD2, 5 bases. The CDR3 covers 13 residues. Germline V gene sequence: CDR1 SGHAT, CDR2 FQDESV (reference sequence). Between the trimmed V and J ends, which lost 5 bases and 1 base, there was a span of 9 bases. As DNA, the CDR3 is TGTGCCAGCAGCCAGTCGGGATCCTACGAGCAGTACTTC. Residues: CASSQSGSYEQYF.

The V call is TRBV7-2, the J call TRBJ1-6; D remains ambiguous. Trimming shortened V by 0 bases and J by 9 bases, and 12 bases separated the two germline ends. The CDR3 covers 15 residues. Germline lookup yields CDR1 SGHTA and CDR2 FQGNSA. The CDR3 DNA is TGTGCCAGCAGCTTAGCGGTGGGCCCGATTTCACCCCTCCACTTT. Translation: CASSLAVGPISPLHF.

The V gene is TRBV11-2, the J gene TRBJ1-2, with 7 bases matching TRBD1. Germline lookup yields CDR1 SGHAT and CDR2 FQNNGV. The length of the CDR3 is 14 residues. V trimming: 6 bases; J trimming: 14 bases; junction bases outside the gene matches: 18. The chain's CDR3 is CASRFPRTGTARTF. The CDR3 DNA reads as TGTGCCAGCAGATTCCCACGGACCGGGACAGCGAGGACCTTC.

This chain connects TRBV4-1 to TRBJ1-2, with a possible D match to TRBD1 (5 bases). Germline V CDR1 and CDR2: MGHRA, YSYEKL. The ends were cut back, 3 bases at V and 4 bases at J, with 12 bases in the middle. This CDR3 is built from 14 residues. The CDR3, as DNA: TGCGCCAGCAGCCAGACCGGGACTATCTATGGCTACACCTTC. This gives the protein CASSQTGTIYGYTF.

V gene TRBV5-1 combines with J gene TRBJ1-5, with TRBD1 as a possible D gene (6 bases). The CDR3 extends over 15 amino acids. The V end lost 1 base, the J end lost 2 bases, and 10 bases lay between the germline ends. Germline loops: CDR1 SGHRS, CDR2 YFSETQ. In nucleotides, the CDR3 is TGCGCCAGCAGCTTGACAGGGCAGGGCAATCAGCCCCAGCATTTT. Translating it yields CASSLTGQGNQPQHF.

As for this clone: The junction shows a germline mismatch at one end, possibly a read error. The chain couples TRBV11-2 to TRBJ2-2; perhaps TRBD1 as D (6 bases). The CDR3 is 15 residues long. Germline CDR1 is SGHAT and CDR2 is FQNNGV. The DNA for the CDR3 is TGTGCCAGCCGCTTCTCGCGGACAGATACCGGGGAGCTGTTTTTT. It specifies CASRFSRTDTGELFF.

The V call is TRBV10-2, the J call TRBJ1-2; no clear D gene. Germline V gene data show CDR1 as WSHSY and CDR2 as SAAADI. The CDR3 extends over 13 amino acids. V lost 2 bases and J 10 bases, leaving 14 bases between the germline ends. The CDR3 DNA reads TGCGCCAGCAGTGAGGGTTTCGGTGTTGACTACACCTTC. Translation: CASSEGFGVDYTF.

The rearrangement links TRBV7-3 to TRBJ2-2; no definite D call. CDR1 SGHTA and CDR2 FQGTGA come from the germline V gene. The CDR3 runs 17 residues. V was trimmed by 5 bases and J by 0 bases, leaving 16 bases between them. The CDR3 loop is CASSPDVIRANTGELFF. The CDR3 nucleotides read TGTGCCAGCAGCCCAGATGTGATTCGGGCGAACACCGGGGAGCTGTTTTTT.

V usage is TRBV6-1 and J usage is TRBJ1-6; 11 nucleotides align to TRBD1. Germline values: CDR1 MNHNS, CDR2 SASEGT. J gave up 6 bases and V 6 bases, and 4 bases lay outside the gene matches. The CDR3 contains 15 residues. The DNA for the CDR3 is TGTGCCAGCAGCGCCGGGACAGGGGGTAATTCACCCCTCCACTTT. Translation gives CASSAGTGGNSPLHF.

V gene TRBV29-1 combines with J gene TRBJ1-2, with 7 nucleotides matching TRBD1. J gave up 2 bases and V 0 bases, and 9 bases lay outside the gene matches. CDR3 length equals 16 residues. The V gene's germline CDR1 is SQVTM and CDR2 ANQGSEA. This CDR3 reads CSVEDLPGGRNYGYTF. CDR3 DNA sequence: TGCAGCGTTGAAGATCTCCCAGGGGGAAGGAACTATGGCTACACCTTC. The full variable domain, in which reference TRBV29-1 and TRBJ1-2 provide the parts outside the CDR3, is SAVISQKPSRDICQRGTSLTIQCQVDSQVTMMFWYRQQPGQSLTLIATANQGSEATYESGFVIDKFPISRPNLTFSTLTVSNMSPEDSSIYLCSVEDLPGGRNYGYTFGSGTRLTVV.

This chain connects TRBV11-2 to TRBJ2-3; D ambiguous. The CDR3 runs 13 residues. Germline V CDR1 and CDR2: SGHAT, FQNNGV. Deletions cut 2 bases from V and 2 bases from J, with 5 bases between. The CDR3 is CASSLWATDTQYF. DNA of the CDR3: TGTGCCAGCAGCTTATGGGCCACAGATACGCAGTATTTT.

The chain recombines TRBV29-1 with TRBJ1-1; D unclear. V lost 7 bases, J lost 4 bases, and 13 bases lay in between. This CDR3 is built from 12 residues. Germline CDR1 SQVTM, CDR2 ANQGSEA. CDR3 sequence (DNA): TGCAGCGGTGGTGGTGGCAGCACTGAAGCTTTCTTT. Its translation is CSGGGGSTEAFF.

In its sample, this clone was seen once. The chain links TRBV29-1 to TRBJ1-2; D ambiguous. This CDR3 contains 13 residues. Trimming cost V 1 base and J 8 bases, with 14 bases left between them. The V gene's germline CDR1 is SQVTM and CDR2 ANQGSEA. The CDR3 loop is CSVEGGGSGGYTF. The CDR3 DNA reads as TGCAGCGTTGAAGGGGGAGGGTCGGGGGGCTACACCTTC.

This chain uses TRBV7-9 with TRBJ2-1; perhaps TRBD2 as D (7 bases). There are 18 residues in the CDR3. The germline V gene has CDR1 SEHNR and CDR2 FQNEAQ (reference sequence). V lost 9 bases, J lost 5 bases, and 29 bases lay in between. Written as DNA, the CDR3 is TGTGCCAGGGAGAGGGGGGGGCATGAGGTTGCTACCGACAATGAGCAGTTCTTC. Amino acid sequence: CARERGGHEVATDNEQFF.

The chain couples TRBV6-5 to TRBJ1-3, with D unresolved. Trimming pared 6 bases from V and 0 bases from J, leaving 12 bases between. This CDR3 region has 15 residues. Per germline, CDR1 MNHEY and CDR2 SVGAGI. The chain's CDR3 is CASSTPSGSGNTIYF. In nucleotides, the CDR3 is TGTGCCAGCAGCACTCCTTCCGGCTCTGGAAACACCATATATTTT.

The rearrangement uses TRBV5-1 and TRBJ1-3, with TRBD1 matching over 8 bases. V was pared by 3 bases and J by 3 bases, with 11 bases of the junction left unmatched. Per the germline V gene, CDR1 is SGHRS and CDR2 is YFSETQ. The CDR3 spans 17 residues. The CDR3 is CASSSGQDGGYGNTIYF. CDR3 DNA sequence: TGCGCCAGCAGCTCGGGACAGGACGGAGGGTATGGAAACACCATATATTTT.

The rearrangement joins TRBV27 to TRBJ1-3; D uncertain. Germline lookup yields CDR1 MNHEY and CDR2 SMNVEV (reference sequence). CDR3 size: 14 residues. The V gene lost 0 bases and the J gene lost 4 bases, with 7 bases spanning the gap. CDR3 residues: CASSLSQFGNTIYF. CDR3 bases: TGTGCCAGCAGTTTATCGCAGTTCGGAAACACCATATATTTT.

This rearrangement joins TRBV2 to TRBJ1-5; 8 bases align to TRBD1. Germline trimming cut 3 bases from V and 6 bases from J; bases unmatched to any gene: 7. The CDR3 has 15 amino acids. Germline V lookup: CDR1 SNHLY, CDR2 FYNNEI. The DNA for the CDR3 is TGTGCCAGCAGTGATGGGCAGGGGGCGACTCAGCCCCAGCATTTT. Protein: CASSDGQGATQPQHF.

The chain links TRBV5-6 to TRBJ2-7, with TRBD2 as a possible D gene (6 bases). This CDR3 region has 15 residues. Per the germline V gene, CDR1 is SGHDT and CDR2 is YYEEEE. V lost 4 bases and J lost 6, with 20 bases in between. The CDR3 bases are TGTGCCAGCAGCCATCCCGGGGCTGGGGGACTCGAGCAGTACTTC. Translated, it gives CASSHPGAGGLEQYF.

The rearrangement uses TRBV7-3 and TRBJ2-1; 7 bases line up with TRBD2. Germline values: CDR1 SGHTA, CDR2 FQGTGA. V trimming: 6 bases; J trimming: 8 bases; junction bases outside the gene matches: 4. This CDR3 region has 12 residues. Here the CDR3 reads CASSDAGDEQFF. DNA of the CDR3: TGTGCCAGCAGTGATGCGGGGGATGAGCAGTTCTTC.

This clone has just one count. The chain links TRBV2 to TRBJ1-5; perhaps TRBD1 as D (6 bases). The CDR3 is made up of 15 amino acids. Trimming pared 6 bases from V and 2 bases from J, leaving 14 bases between. CDR1 and CDR2 from the germline V gene are SNHLY and FYNNEI. Here the CDR3 reads CASSREDRRNQPQHF. The DNA for the CDR3 is TGTGCCAGCAGCCGTGAGGACAGACGCAATCAGCCCCAGCATTTT. Together with reference TRBV2 and TRBJ1-5, the CDR3 gives the full variable domain: EPEVTQTPSHQVTQMGQEVILRCVPISNHLYFYWYRQILGQKVEFLVSFYNNEISEKSEIFDDQFSVERPDGSNFTLKIRSTKLEDSAMYFCASSREDRRNQPQHFGDGTRLSIL.